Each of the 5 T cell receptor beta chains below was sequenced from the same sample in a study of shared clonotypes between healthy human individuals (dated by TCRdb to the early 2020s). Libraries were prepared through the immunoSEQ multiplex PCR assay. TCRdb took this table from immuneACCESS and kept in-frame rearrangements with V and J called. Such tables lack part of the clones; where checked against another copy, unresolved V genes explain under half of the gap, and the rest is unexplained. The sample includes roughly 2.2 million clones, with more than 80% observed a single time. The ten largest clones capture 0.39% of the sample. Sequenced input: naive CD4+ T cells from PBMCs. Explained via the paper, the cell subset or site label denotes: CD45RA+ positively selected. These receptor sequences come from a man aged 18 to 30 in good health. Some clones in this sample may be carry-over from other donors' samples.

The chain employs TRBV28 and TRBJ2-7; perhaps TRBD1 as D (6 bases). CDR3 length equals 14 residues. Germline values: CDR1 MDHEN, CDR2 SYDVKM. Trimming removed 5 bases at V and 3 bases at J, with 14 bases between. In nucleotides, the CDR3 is TGTGCCAGCAGTGCAAAAACAGGGTTCTACGAGCAGTACTTC. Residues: CASSAKTGFYEQYF.

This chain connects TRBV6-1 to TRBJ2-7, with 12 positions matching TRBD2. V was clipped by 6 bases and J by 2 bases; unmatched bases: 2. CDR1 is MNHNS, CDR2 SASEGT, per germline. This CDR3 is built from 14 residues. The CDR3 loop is CASRGTSGPYEQYF. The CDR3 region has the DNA TGTGCCAGCAGAGGGACTAGCGGGCCCTACGAGCAGTACTTC.

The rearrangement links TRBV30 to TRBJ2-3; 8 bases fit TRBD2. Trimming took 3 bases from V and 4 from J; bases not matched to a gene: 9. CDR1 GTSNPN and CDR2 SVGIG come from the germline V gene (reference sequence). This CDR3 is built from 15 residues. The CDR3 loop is CAWSLGAGGPDTQYF. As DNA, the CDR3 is TGTGCCTGGAGCCTCGGCGCGGGAGGACCAGATACGCAGTATTTT.

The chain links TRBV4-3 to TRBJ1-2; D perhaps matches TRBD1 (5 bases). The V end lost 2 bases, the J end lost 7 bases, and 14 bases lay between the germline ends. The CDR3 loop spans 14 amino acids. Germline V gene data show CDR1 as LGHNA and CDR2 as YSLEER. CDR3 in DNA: TGCGCCAGCAGCCAACCTGGGGGGGAGGGTGGCTACACCTTC. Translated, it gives CASSQPGGEGGYTF.

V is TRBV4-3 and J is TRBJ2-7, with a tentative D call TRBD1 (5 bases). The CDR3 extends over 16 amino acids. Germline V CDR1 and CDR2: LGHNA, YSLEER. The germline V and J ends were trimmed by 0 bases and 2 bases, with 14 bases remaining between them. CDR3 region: CASSQDHRIQAYEQYF. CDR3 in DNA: TGCGCCAGCAGCCAAGACCACAGGATTCAGGCCTACGAGCAGTACTTC.